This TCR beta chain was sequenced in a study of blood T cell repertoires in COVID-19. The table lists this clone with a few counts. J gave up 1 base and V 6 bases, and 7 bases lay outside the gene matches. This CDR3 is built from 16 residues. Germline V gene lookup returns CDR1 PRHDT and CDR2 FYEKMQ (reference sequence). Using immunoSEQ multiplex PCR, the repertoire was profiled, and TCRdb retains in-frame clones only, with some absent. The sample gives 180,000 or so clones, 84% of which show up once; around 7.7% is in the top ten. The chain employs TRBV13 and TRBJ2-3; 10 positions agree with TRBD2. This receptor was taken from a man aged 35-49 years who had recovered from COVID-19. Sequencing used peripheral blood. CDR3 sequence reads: CASSPEGTSGTDTQYF. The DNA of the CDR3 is TGTGCCAGCAGTCCCGAGGGGACTAGCGGCACAGATACGCAGTATTTT.